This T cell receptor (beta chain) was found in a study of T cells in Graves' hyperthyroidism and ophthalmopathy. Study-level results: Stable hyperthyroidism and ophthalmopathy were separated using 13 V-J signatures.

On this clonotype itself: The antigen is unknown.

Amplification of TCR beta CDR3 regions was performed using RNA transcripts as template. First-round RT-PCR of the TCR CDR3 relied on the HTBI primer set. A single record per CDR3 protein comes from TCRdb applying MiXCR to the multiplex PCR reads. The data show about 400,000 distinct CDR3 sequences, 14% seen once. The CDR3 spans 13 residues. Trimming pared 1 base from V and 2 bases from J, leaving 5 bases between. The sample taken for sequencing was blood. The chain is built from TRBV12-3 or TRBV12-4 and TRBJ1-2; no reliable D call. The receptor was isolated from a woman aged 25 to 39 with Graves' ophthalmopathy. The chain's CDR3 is CASSLGWNYGYTF. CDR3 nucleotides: TGTGCCAGCAGTTTAGGATGGAACTATGGCTACACCTTC.